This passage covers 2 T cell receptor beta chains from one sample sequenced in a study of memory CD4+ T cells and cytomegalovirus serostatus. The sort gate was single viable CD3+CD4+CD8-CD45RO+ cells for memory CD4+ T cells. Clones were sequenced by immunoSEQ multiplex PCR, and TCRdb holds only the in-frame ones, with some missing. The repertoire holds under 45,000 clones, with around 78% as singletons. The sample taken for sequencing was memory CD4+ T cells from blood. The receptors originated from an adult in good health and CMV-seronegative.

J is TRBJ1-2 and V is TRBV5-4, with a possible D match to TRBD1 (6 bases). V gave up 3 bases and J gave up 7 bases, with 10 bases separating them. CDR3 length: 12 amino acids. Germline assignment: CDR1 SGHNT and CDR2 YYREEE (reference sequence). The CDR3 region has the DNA TGTGCCAGCAGCTACGACAGGTTTGGCTACACCTTC. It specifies CASSYDRFGYTF.

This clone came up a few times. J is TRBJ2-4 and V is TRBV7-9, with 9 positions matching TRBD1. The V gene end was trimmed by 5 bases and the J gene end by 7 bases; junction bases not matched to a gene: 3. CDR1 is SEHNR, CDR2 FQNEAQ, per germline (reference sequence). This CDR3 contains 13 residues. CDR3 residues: CASSTGGRNIQYF. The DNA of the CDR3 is TGTGCCAGCAGCACAGGGGGCCGGAACATTCAGTACTTC.